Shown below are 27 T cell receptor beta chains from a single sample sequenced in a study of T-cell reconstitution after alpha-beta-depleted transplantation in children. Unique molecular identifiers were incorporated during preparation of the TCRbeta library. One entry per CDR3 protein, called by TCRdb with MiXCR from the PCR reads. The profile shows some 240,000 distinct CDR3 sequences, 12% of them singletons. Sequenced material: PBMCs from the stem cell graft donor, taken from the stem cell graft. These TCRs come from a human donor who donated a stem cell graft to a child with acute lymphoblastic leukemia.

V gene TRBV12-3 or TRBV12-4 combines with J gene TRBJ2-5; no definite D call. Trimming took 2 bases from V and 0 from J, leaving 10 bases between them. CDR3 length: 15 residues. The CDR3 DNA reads TGTGCCAGCAGTTTAATTTTAGATAACCAAGAGACCCAGTACTTC. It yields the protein CASSLILDNQETQYF.

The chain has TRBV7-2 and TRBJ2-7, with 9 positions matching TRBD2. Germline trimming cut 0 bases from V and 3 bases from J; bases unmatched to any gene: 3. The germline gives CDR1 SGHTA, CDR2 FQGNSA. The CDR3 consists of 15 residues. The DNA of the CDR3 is TGTGCCAGCAGCTTAGCTGCTAGCGGGAACTACGAGCAGTACTTC. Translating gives CASSLAASGNYEQYF.

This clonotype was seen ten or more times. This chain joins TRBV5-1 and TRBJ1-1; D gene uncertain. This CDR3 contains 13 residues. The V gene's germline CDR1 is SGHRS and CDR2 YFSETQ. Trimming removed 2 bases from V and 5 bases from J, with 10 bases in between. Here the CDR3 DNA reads TGCGCCAGCAGCTTTACGGGTGGGACTGAAGCTTTCTTT. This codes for CASSFTGGTEAFF. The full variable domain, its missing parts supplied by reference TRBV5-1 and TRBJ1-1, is KAGVTQTPRYLIKTRGQQVTLSCSPISGHRSVSWYQQTPGQGLQFLFEYFSETQRNKGNFPGRFSGRQFSNSRSEMNVSTLELGDSALYLCASSFTGGTEAFFGQGTRLTVV.

The CDR3 DNA is TGTGCCAGCAGAAGAGGACAGGGTACGGTTCGGACTGAAGCTTTCTTT. Its protein product is CASRRGQGTVRTEAFF. The chain carries TRBV28 and TRBJ1-1, with 8 bases lining up with TRBD1. Looked up from germline, CDR1 is MDHEN and CDR2 is SYDVKM. The CDR3 has 16 residues. After removal of 6 bases from V and 5 bases from J, the junction contained 14 bases not matched to a gene. Drawing the rest from reference TRBV28 and TRBJ1-1, the complete variable domain is DVKVTQSSRYLVKRTGEKVFLECVQDMDHENMFWYRQDPGLGLRLIYFSYDVKMKEKGDIPEGYSVSREKKERFSLILESASTNQTSMYLCASRRGQGTVRTEAFFGQGTRLTVV.

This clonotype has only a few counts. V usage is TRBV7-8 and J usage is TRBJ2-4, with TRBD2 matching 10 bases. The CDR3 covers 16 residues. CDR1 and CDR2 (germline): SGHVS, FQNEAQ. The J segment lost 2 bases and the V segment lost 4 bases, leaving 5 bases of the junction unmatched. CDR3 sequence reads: CASSSSGSISKNIQYF. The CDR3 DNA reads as TGTGCCAGCAGCTCTAGCGGGAGCATCTCCAAAAACATTCAGTACTTC.

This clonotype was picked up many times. The DNA for the CDR3 is TGCAGTGCTAGGCAGACAGGGGGACATTATCAGCCCCAGCATTTT. This sequence encodes CSARQTGGHYQPQHF. The gene calls are TRBV20-1 and TRBJ1-5, with 9 bases identical to TRBD1. Germline V gene lookup returns CDR1 DFQATT and CDR2 SNEGSKA (reference sequence). The CDR3 extends over 15 amino acids. V was pared by 3 bases and J by 5 bases, with 8 bases of the junction left unmatched.

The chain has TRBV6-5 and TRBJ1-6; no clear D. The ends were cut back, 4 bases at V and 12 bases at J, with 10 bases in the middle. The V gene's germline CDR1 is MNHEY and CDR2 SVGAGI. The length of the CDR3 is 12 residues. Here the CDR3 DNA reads TGTGCCAGCAGTTTTTACGGGCGACCCCTCCACTTT. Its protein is CASSFYGRPLHF.

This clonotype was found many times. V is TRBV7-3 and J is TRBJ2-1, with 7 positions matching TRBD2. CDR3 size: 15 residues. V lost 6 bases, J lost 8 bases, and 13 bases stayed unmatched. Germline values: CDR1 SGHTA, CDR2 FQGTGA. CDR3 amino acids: CASREGTKWGHEQFF. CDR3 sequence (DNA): TGTGCCAGCAGGGAGGGGACTAAATGGGGTCATGAGCAGTTCTTC.

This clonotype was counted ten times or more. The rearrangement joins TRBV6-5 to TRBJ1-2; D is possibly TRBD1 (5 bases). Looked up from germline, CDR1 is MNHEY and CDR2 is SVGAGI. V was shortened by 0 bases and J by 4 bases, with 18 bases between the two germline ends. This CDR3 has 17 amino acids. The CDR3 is CASSYSPGGTPGYGYTF. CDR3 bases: TGTGCCAGCAGTTACTCCCCGGGGGGGACCCCTGGCTATGGCTACACCTTC.

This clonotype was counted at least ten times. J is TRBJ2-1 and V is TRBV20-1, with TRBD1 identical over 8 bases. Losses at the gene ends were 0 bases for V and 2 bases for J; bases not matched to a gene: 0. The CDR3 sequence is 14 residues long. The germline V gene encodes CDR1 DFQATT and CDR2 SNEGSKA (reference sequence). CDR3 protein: CSARDRGPYNEQFF. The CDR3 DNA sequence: TGCAGTGCTAGAGACAGGGGGCCCTACAATGAGCAGTTCTTC.

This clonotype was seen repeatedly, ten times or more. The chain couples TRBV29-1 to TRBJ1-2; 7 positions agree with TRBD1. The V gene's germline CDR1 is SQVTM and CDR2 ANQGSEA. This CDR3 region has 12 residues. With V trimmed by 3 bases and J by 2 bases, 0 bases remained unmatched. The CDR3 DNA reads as TGCAGCGTTGAGACAGGGAACTATGGCTACACCTTC. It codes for CSVETGNYGYTF.

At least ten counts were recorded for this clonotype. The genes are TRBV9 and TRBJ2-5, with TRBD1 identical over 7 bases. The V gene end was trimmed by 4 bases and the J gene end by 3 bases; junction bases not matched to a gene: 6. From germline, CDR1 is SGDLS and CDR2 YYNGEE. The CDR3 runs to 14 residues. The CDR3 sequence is CASSMGQTKETQYF. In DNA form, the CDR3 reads TGTGCCAGCAGCATGGGACAGACAAAAGAGACCCAGTACTTC.

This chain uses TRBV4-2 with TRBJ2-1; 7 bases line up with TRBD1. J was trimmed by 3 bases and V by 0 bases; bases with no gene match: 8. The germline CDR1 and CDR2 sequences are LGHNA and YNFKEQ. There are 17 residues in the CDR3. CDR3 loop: CASSQDMDRRNYNEQFF. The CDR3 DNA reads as TGTGCCAGCAGCCAAGATATGGACAGGAGAAACTACAATGAGCAGTTCTTC.

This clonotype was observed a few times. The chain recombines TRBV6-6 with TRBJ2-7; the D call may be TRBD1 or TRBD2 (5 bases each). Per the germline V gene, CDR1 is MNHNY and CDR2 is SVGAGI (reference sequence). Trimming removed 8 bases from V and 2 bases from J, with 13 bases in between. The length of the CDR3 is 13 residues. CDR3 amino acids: CASLGPSAYEQYF. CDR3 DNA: TGTGCCAGCCTGGGACCCTCCGCCTACGAGCAGTACTTC.

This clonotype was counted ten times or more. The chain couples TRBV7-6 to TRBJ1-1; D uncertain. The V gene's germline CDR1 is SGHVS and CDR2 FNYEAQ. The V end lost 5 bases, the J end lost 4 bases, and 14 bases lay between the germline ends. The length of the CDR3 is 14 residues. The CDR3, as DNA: TGTGCCAGCAGCACCGCGGCGGGGAGCACTGAAGCTTTCTTT. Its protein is CASSTAAGSTEAFF.

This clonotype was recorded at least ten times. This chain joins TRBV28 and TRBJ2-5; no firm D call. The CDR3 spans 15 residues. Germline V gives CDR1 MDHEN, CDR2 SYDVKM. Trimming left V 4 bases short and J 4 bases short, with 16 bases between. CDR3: CASSSLKGDRETQYF. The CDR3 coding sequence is TGTGCCAGCAGTTCATTAAAAGGAGACCGAGAGACCCAGTACTTC.

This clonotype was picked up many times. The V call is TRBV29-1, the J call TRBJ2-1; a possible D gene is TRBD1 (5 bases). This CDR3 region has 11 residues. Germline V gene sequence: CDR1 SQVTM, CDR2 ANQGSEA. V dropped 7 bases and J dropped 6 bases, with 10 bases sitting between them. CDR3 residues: CSADRTNEQFF. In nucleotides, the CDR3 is TGCAGCGCCGACAGAACCAATGAGCAGTTCTTC.

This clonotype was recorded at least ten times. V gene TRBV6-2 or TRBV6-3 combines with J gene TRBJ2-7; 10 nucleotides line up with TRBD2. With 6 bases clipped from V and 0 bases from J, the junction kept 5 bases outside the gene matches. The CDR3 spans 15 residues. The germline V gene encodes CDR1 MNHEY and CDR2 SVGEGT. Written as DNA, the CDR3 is TGTGCCAGCAGAATGAGGACTAGCGGCTCCTACGAGCAGTACTTC. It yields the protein CASRMRTSGSYEQYF.

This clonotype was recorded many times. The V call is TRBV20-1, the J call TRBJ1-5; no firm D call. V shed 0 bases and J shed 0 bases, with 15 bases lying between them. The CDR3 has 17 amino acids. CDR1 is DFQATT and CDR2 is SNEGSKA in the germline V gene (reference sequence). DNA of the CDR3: TGCAGTGCTAGAGATATACAGTCTTATAATAGCAATCAGCCCCAGCATTTT. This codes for CSARDIQSYNSNQPQHF.

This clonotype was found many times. The CDR3 bases are TGTGCCATAGACAGGGATAAGTCCGAAGCTTTCTTT. It translates to CAIDRDKSEAFF. This rearrangement joins TRBV7-9 to TRBJ1-1; 7 nucleotides match TRBD1. This CDR3 is 12 amino acids long. Germline CDR1 is SEHNR and CDR2 is FQNEAQ (reference sequence). Unmatched junction bases numbered 10, after V lost 10 bases and J lost 8 bases.

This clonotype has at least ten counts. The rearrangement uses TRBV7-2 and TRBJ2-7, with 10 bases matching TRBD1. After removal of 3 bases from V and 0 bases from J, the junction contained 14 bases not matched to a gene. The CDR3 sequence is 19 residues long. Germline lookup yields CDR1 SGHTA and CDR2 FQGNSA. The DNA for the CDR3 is TGTGCCAGCAGCTTTGCCGCGGGACAGGGGAAAGGTCTCTCCTACGAGCAGTACTTC. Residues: CASSFAAGQGKGLSYEQYF.

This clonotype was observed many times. The CDR3 region is CSVGGIPSYEQYF. The CDR3 nucleotides are TGCAGTGTGGGAGGGATACCTTCCTACGAGCAGTACTTC. The chain has TRBV20-1 and TRBJ2-7; 7 bases are a match to TRBD2. Germline loops: CDR1 DFQATT, CDR2 SNEGSKA (reference sequence). The CDR3 has 13 amino acids. V dropped 7 bases and J dropped 1; count of bases not matched to a gene: 7.

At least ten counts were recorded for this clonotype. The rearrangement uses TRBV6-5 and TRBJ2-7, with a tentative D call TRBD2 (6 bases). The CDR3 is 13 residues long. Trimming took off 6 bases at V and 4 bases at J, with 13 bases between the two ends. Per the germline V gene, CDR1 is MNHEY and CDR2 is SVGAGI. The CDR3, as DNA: TGTGCCAGCAGACGATCACGGGAGTACGAGCAGTACTTC. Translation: CASRRSREYEQYF.

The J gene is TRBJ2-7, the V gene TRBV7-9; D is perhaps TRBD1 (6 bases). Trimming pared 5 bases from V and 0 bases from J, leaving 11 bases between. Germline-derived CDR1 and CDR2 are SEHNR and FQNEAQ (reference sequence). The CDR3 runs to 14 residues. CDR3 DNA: TGTGCCAGCAGCCCTCCGGGACACTCCTACGAGCAGTACTTC. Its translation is CASSPPGHSYEQYF. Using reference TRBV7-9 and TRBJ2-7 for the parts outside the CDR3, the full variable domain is DTGVSQNPRHKITKRGQNVTFRCDPISEHNRLYWYRQTLGQGPEFLTYFQNEAQLEKSRLLSDRFSAERPKGSFSTLEIQRTEQGDSAMYLCASSPPGHSYEQYFGPGTRLTVT.

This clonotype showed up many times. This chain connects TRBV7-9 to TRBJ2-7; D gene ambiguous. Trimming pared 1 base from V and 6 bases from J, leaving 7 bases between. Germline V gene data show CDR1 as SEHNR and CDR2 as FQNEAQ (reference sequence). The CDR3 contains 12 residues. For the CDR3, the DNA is TGTGCCAGCAGCTTAGGCACGCTCGAGCAGTACTTC. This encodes CASSLGTLEQYF.

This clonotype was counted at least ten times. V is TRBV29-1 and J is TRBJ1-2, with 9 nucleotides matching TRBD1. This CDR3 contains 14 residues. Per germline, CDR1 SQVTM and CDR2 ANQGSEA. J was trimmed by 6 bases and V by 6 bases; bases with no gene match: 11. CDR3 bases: TGCAGCGTCATTACCCGGACAGGGGAAAATGGCTACACCTTC. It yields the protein CSVITRTGENGYTF.

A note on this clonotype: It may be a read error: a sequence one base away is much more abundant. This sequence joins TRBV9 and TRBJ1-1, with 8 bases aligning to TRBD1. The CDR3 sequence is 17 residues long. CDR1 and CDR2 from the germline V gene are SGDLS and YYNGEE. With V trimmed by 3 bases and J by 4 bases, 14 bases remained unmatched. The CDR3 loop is CASSAAPQTGESTEAFF. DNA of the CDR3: TGTGCCAGCAGCGCAGCTCCACAGACAGGGGAAAGCACTGAAGCTTTCTTT.